Presented here are 20 T cell receptor beta chains from one specimen sequenced in a study of cytomegalovirus exposure and HLA in healthy donors (dated by TCRdb to about 2017). Library prep was done by the immunoSEQ multiplex PCR assay. For the multiplex PCR, a mixture combining 60 forward primers for TCR Vbeta segments and 13 reverse primers for TCR Jbeta segments was used. Imported from immuneACCESS, the table was reduced by TCRdb to in-frame sequences with V and J called. These copies leave out some clones; in studies compared against another copy, an unresolved V gene accounts for under half, and the cause of the remainder is not known. The sample includes 150,000 or so clones, with nearly 80% observed a single time. The ten most abundant clones make up around 2.9% of the sample. The sample taken for sequencing was PBMCs. These receptors originate from a man aged 35-49 years in good health and CMV-seropositive.

The chain carries TRBV7-9 and TRBJ2-3; D perhaps matches TRBD2 (6 bases). The germline gives CDR1 SEHNR, CDR2 FQNEAQ (reference sequence). Trimming pared 8 bases from V and 2 bases from J, leaving 20 bases between. The CDR3 runs to 16 residues. The chain's CDR3 is CASGPGTFASTDTQYF. The DNA of the CDR3 is TGTGCCAGCGGACCCGGGACTTTTGCTTCCACAGATACGCAGTATTTT.

The V call is TRBV9, the J call TRBJ2-1; TRBD2 matches 10 bases. Germline CDR1 is SGDLS and CDR2 is YYNGEE. The V segment lost 0 bases and the J segment 5 bases; nucleotides outside the gene matches: 14. CDR3 length equals 19 residues. The CDR3 region is CASSVVAWSGRVKDNEQFF. CDR3 coding DNA: TGTGCCAGCAGCGTAGTTGCGTGGAGCGGGAGGGTAAAGGACAATGAGCAGTTCTTC.

The gene calls are TRBV6-4 and TRBJ1-4; D unresolved. The CDR3 is 13 amino acids. Germline values: CDR1 MRHNA, CDR2 SNTAGT. Trimming took 3 bases from V and 8 from J, leaving 10 bases between them. The CDR3 spells CASSEGAGEKLFF. The CDR3 bases are TGTGCCAGCAGTGAGGGAGCAGGCGAAAAACTGTTTTTT.

V and J are TRBV7-9 and TRBJ2-7, with 11 bases that match TRBD1. The CDR3 length is 15 residues. Germline CDR1 is SEHNR and CDR2 is FQNEAQ (reference sequence). J gave up 3 bases and V 3 bases, and 4 bases lay outside the gene matches. The CDR3 DNA sequence: TGTGCCAGCAGCTTCGGGACAGGGGGTTACTACGAGCAGTACTTC. Its translation is CASSFGTGGYYEQYF.

V usage is TRBV7-3 and J usage is TRBJ2-1, with TRBD2 matching over 13 bases. CDR1 and CDR2 from the germline V gene are SGHTA and FQGTGA. CDR3 length equals 15 residues. The V and J ends lost 2 bases and 5 bases, in that order; junction bases with no gene match: 0. The CDR3 DNA sequence: TGTGCCAGCAGCTTAGGGACTAGCGGGGACAATGAGCAGTTCTTC. Translating it yields CASSLGTSGDNEQFF. Full variable domain (outside the CDR3, taken from reference TRBV7-3 and TRBJ2-1): GAGVSQTPSNKVTEKGKYVELRCDPISGHTALYWYRQSLGQGPEFLIYFQGTGAADDSGLPNDRFFAVRPEGSVSTLKIQRTERGDSAVYLCASSLGTSGDNEQFFGPGTRLTVL.

Note on this clone: One end of the junction fails to match germline, which may point to a read error. The chain links TRBV30 to TRBJ1-1, with D possibly TRBD1 on 5 matching bases. Germline values: CDR1 GTSNPN, CDR2 SVGIG (reference sequence). The CDR3 extends over 14 amino acids. CDR3 amino acids: CAWSQGLMNTEAFF. CDR3 bases: TGTGCCTGGAGTCAGGGTCTAATGAACACCGAAGCTTTCTTT.

Ten or more counts support this clone. The chain couples TRBV4-2 to TRBJ2-7; 10 positions match TRBD1. V was clipped by 1 base and J by 3 bases; unmatched bases: 12. The germline CDR1 and CDR2 sequences are LGHNA and YNFKEQ. This CDR3 region has 18 residues. The CDR3 nucleotides are TGTGCCAGCAGCCAAGTTCGGACAGGGGGTAGCGGGATCTACGAGCAGTACTTC. Encoded protein: CASSQVRTGGSGIYEQYF.

The chain links TRBV29-1 to TRBJ1-5, with D hard to call. The CDR3 contains 14 residues. Per germline, CDR1 SQVTM and CDR2 ANQGSEA. Trimming took off 4 bases at V and 0 bases at J, with 10 bases between the two ends. The CDR3 nucleotides are TGCAGCGTTGCTGGAGAGTATAGCAATCAGCCCCAGCATTTT. This sequence encodes CSVAGEYSNQPQHF. Drawing the rest from reference TRBV29-1 and TRBJ1-5, the complete variable domain is SAVISQKPSRDICQRGTSLTIQCQVDSQVTMMFWYRQQPGQSLTLIATANQGSEATYESGFVIDKFPISRPNLTFSTLTVSNMSPEDSSIYLCSVAGEYSNQPQHFGDGTRLSIL.

This chain uses TRBV2 with TRBJ2-1; 10 positions agree with TRBD1. The germline gives CDR1 SNHLY, CDR2 FYNNEI. This CDR3 has 13 residues. V lost 6 bases and J lost 8; bases outside the gene matches: 4. CDR3 sequence reads: CASSDRGRDEQFF. CDR3 nucleotide sequence: TGTGCCAGCAGCGACAGGGGGCGCGATGAGCAGTTCTTC.

The chain combines TRBV19 with TRBJ2-4, with 8 bases lining up with TRBD1. CDR3 length: 20 amino acids. Losses at the gene ends were 5 bases for V and 0 bases for J; bases not matched to a gene: 18. Per the germline V gene, CDR1 is LNHDA and CDR2 is SQIVND (reference sequence). DNA for the CDR3: TGTGCCAGTAGTCCCCTGGGGGGACAGGCCTACCCCCTAGCCAAAAACATTCAGTACTTC. Its protein is CASSPLGGQAYPLAKNIQYF.

J is TRBJ2-1 and V is TRBV29-1, with TRBD2 matching over 13 bases. This CDR3 spans 14 amino acids. Per the germline V gene, CDR1 is SQVTM and CDR2 is ANQGSEA. The V segment lost 6 bases and the J segment 6 bases; nucleotides outside the gene matches: 5. In nucleotides, the CDR3 is TGCAGCGTCGCGACTAGCGGGAGGCGCAATGAGCAGTTCTTC. It codes for CSVATSGRRNEQFF.

The chain carries TRBV29-1 and TRBJ1-2; 8 nucleotides line up with TRBD1. With V trimmed by 3 bases and J by 2 bases, 5 bases remained unmatched. The germline CDR1 and CDR2 sequences are SQVTM and ANQGSEA. This CDR3 contains 14 residues. CDR3 sequence: CSVDITGGNYGYTF. Written as DNA, the CDR3 is TGCAGCGTTGACATTACAGGGGGGAACTATGGCTACACCTTC.

The CDR3 sequence is CASSLWTREYGYTF. The CDR3 DNA is TGTGCCAGCAGTTTGTGGACGAGGGAATATGGCTACACCTTC. The V and J genes are TRBV28 and TRBJ1-2; D is ambiguous. CDR3 length: 14 amino acids. V shed 3 bases and J shed 5 bases, with 13 bases lying between them. Germline CDR1 MDHEN, CDR2 SYDVKM.

The sample holds a few counts of this clone. In nucleotides, the CDR3 is TGTGCCTGGGGATTGGACACCGAAACTGAAGCTTTCTTT. This gives the protein CAWGLDTETEAFF. The chain employs TRBV30 and TRBJ1-1, with D perhaps TRBD1 (5 bases). V gave up 5 bases and J gave up 5 bases, with 15 bases separating them. The length of the CDR3 is 13 residues. Looked up from germline, CDR1 is GTSNPN and CDR2 is SVGIG (reference sequence).

This clone was observed a few times. The chain uses TRBV6-5 and TRBJ1-1, with 7 bases fitting TRBD1. V gave up 7 bases and J gave up 0 bases; unmatched junction bases: 5. The germline gives CDR1 MNHEY, CDR2 SVGAGI. This CDR3 region has 14 residues. The CDR3 region is CASTRDSLNTEAFF. DNA for the CDR3: TGTGCCAGCACCCGGGACAGCCTGAACACTGAAGCTTTCTTT.

This chain joins TRBV28 and TRBJ2-7; possible D gene TRBD1, 5 bases. The germline CDR1 and CDR2 sequences are MDHEN and SYDVKM. The length of the CDR3 is 11 residues. V lost 7 bases and J lost 3, with 7 bases in between. The CDR3 DNA reads TGTGCCAGCAATGACAGCTACGAGCAGTACTTC. Its protein is CASNDSYEQYF. Looking up the rest from reference TRBV28 and TRBJ2-7 gives the full variable domain: DVKVTQSSRYLVKRTGEKVFLECVQDMDHENMFWYRQDPGLGLRLIYFSYDVKMKEKGDIPEGYSVSREKKERFSLILESASTNQTSMYLCASNDSYEQYFGPGTRLTVT.

Regarding this clone: The CDR3 carries no conserved terminal phenylalanine or tryptophan, so it likely arises from a read error. This rearrangement joins TRBV28 to TRBJ1-2; the match to TRBD1 covers 10 bases. CDR1 is MDHEN, CDR2 SYDVKM, per germline. CDR3 length: 17 amino acids. The J segment lost 4 bases and the V segment lost 5 bases, leaving 13 bases of the junction unmatched. CDR3 residues: CASSQAGTGQGIYGYTL. CDR3 DNA: TGTGCCAGCAGTCAGGCGGGGACGGGACAGGGGATCTATGGCTACACCCTC.

The V and J genes are TRBV29-1 and TRBJ2-1; unclear D gene. V was trimmed by 4 bases and J by 6 bases, leaving 7 bases between them. Germline-derived CDR1 and CDR2 are SQVTM and ANQGSEA. The CDR3 spans 11 residues. For the CDR3, the DNA is TGCAGCGTTGGAGTGCGCAATGAGCAGTTCTTC. The encoded protein is CSVGVRNEQFF.

The chain employs TRBV19 and TRBJ2-3, with D possibly TRBD2 on 6 matching bases. V lost 0 bases, J lost 4 bases, and 23 bases lay in between. Germline V CDR1 and CDR2: LNHDA, SQIVND (reference sequence). The CDR3 sequence is 19 residues long. CDR3 nucleotides: TGTGCCAGTAGTATAGATGGTGGCACTTGGAGGGGTTTAGCAGATACGCAGTATTTT. Translating it yields CASSIDGGTWRGLADTQYF.

The genes are TRBV11-3 and TRBJ2-1; 15 bases are shared with TRBD2. The CDR3 is 17 residues long. The V gene's germline CDR1 is SGHNT and CDR2 YENEEA. With V trimmed by 5 bases and J by 4 bases, 6 bases remained unmatched. This chain's CDR3 is CASSPRTSGGGYNEQFF. Here the CDR3 DNA reads TGTGCCAGCAGCCCACGGACTAGCGGGGGGGGGTACAATGAGCAGTTCTTC.